This T cell receptor (beta chain) was recovered during a study of vaccination and CD4 T cells after COVID-19. On the study more broadly: For post-vaccine samples, collection took place a median approximately 72 days after dose two, ranging from 14 to 241.

Germline-derived CDR1 and CDR2 are SEHNR and FQNEAQ (reference sequence). Trimming cost V 2 bases and J 0 bases, with 15 bases left between them. CDR3 length: 17 residues. Scientists ran DNA taken from cultured CD4+ T cells through the Oncomine TCR Beta short-read assay for sequencing. A single record per CDR3 protein comes from TCRdb applying MiXCR to the PCR reads. The repertoire holds fewer than 15,000 distinct CDR3 sequences, around 44% seen once, with around 13% in the top ten. The sample's treatment: roughly ten-day PBMC culture with coronavirus spike peptide pools or control peptides (ViraFEST assay). ViraFEST used peptide pools to expand antigen-specific T cells before TCR sequencing. This clonotype was found a few times. Its specificity is unknown.

The sequenced sample was CD4+ T cells from blood, cultured in vitro. The chain employs TRBV7-9 and TRBJ2-3; TRBD2 is a possible D gene (5 bases). The TCR sequence derives from a human donor who had recovered from COVID-19. This chain's CDR3 is CASSLSLGSVSTDTQYF. DNA for the CDR3: TGTGCCAGCAGCTTATCTCTAGGGAGCGTGAGCACAGATACGCAGTATTTT.